Listed below are T cell receptor beta chains from one sample, sequenced in a study of T-cell reconstitution after alpha-beta-depleted transplantation in children. TCRdb ran MiXCR on the PCR reads and lists one entry per CDR3 protein. The sample consists of about a million distinct CDR3 sequences, roughly 29% of them appearing once. The starting material was PBMCs, mostly from graft donor cells, obtained 360 days after TCRalphabeta/CD19-depleted stem cell transplant. These receptors were collected from a boy in the first two years of life who had a stem cell transplant for SCID, so the T cells may come from the graft donor. Each CDR3 is given with its conserved first and last residue. The D gene is left open where the match is weak. Clone size, where shown, is once, few, many, or a class for clones that have expanded.

D gene: TRBD2; clone size: few; J gene: TRBJ2-1; V gene: TRBV5-1; CDR3 DNA: TGCGCCAGCAGCTTCACCACATCTAGCGGGGGGGCCAATGAGCAGTTCTTC; CDR3 protein: CASSFTTSSGGANEQFF
D gene: NA; clone size: NA; J gene: TRBJ2-7; V gene: TRBV4-1; CDR3 DNA: TGCGCCAGCAGCCAAGAATGGCCAGCCTACGAGCAGTACTTC; CDR3 protein: CASSQEWPAYEQYF
D gene: TRBD2; clone size: once; J gene: TRBJ2-7; V gene: TRBV12-3/TRBV12-4; CDR3 DNA: TGTGCCAGCGGCCCTAGCGGGGGACCTAGGGAGCAGTACTTC; CDR3 protein: CASGPSGGPREQYF
D gene: NA; clone size: NA; J gene: TRBJ2-1; V gene: TRBV7-8; CDR3 DNA: TGTGCCAGCAGCCTCGTGGGACGGGGGAAGAGTAATGAGCAGTTCTTC; CDR3 protein: CASSLVGRGKSNEQFF
D gene: NA; clone size: few; J gene: TRBJ2-1; V gene: TRBV20-1; CDR3 DNA: TGCAGTGCCCGAAAATGGGATGACAATGAGCAGTTCTTC; CDR3 protein: CSARKWDDNEQFF
D gene: NA; clone size: few; J gene: TRBJ2-3; V gene: TRBV11-1; CDR3 DNA: TGTGCCAGCAGCTTTGGTCGTTGGGCAGGGAGCACAGATACGCAGTATTTT; CDR3 protein: CASSFGRWAGSTDTQYF
D gene: TRBD2; clone size: NA; J gene: TRBJ2-7; V gene: TRBV6-1; CDR3 DNA: TGTGCCAGCAGTGTGAATGGCGGGGGGCTTAACCCCACCTACGAGCAGTACTTC; CDR3 protein: CASSVNGGGLNPTYEQYF
D gene: TRBD2; clone size: NA; J gene: TRBJ2-4; V gene: TRBV5-1; CDR3 DNA: TGCGCCAGCAGCGCGGGACTAGCGGGGGGGTGGGGTGCCAAAAACATTCAGTACTTC; CDR3 protein: CASSAGLAGGWGAKNIQYF
D gene: NA; clone size: NA; J gene: TRBJ2-2; V gene: TRBV7-8; CDR3 DNA: TGTGCCAGCAGCTTACAGGCGTCTAACACCGGGGAGCTGTTTTTT; CDR3 protein: CASSLQASNTGELFF
D gene: TRBD2; clone size: NA; J gene: TRBJ2-5; V gene: TRBV20-1; CDR3 DNA: TGCAGTGCTCTCCGGCGGGGGGAAACAGGCCAAGAGACCCAGTACTTC; CDR3 protein: CSALRRGETGQETQYF
D gene: TRBD2; clone size: NA; J gene: TRBJ2-1; V gene: TRBV7-2; CDR3 DNA: TGTGCCAGCACCCCCGGGAGGCGGGGGGGCGGTCACAATGAGCAGTTCTTC; CDR3 protein: CASTPGRRGGGHNEQFF
D gene: TRBD1; clone size: few; J gene: TRBJ2-5; V gene: TRBV15; CDR3 DNA: TGTGCCACCAGCAGGGGACAGGGAGCGGAGACCCAGTACTTC; CDR3 protein: CATSRGQGAETQYF
D gene: NA; clone size: few; J gene: TRBJ2-2; V gene: TRBV30; CDR3 DNA: TGTGCCTGGAGGCCTGGAATAAACACCGGGGAGCTGTTTTTT; CDR3 protein: CAWRPGINTGELFF
D gene: TRBD1; clone size: few; J gene: TRBJ2-7; V gene: TRBV6-5; CDR3 DNA: TGTGCCAGCAGTTACCGGGACAGGGGACCCTACGAGCAGTACTTC; CDR3 protein: CASSYRDRGPYEQYF
D gene: TRBD1; clone size: NA; J gene: TRBJ2-4; V gene: TRBV6-5; CDR3 DNA: TGTGCCAGCAGTTACACAGGGGTACTAGCCAAAAACATTCAGTACTTC; CDR3 protein: CASSYTGVLAKNIQYF
D gene: NA; clone size: NA; J gene: TRBJ1-2; V gene: TRBV12-3/TRBV12-4; CDR3 DNA: TGTGCCAGCATTAAGGGGGGCCACGCCTATGGCTACACCTTC; CDR3 protein: CASIKGGHAYGYTF
D gene: NA; clone size: NA; J gene: TRBJ1-1; V gene: TRBV20-1; CDR3 DNA: TGCAGTGCTAGGGGGATCCTCCTCACTAACACTGAAGCTTTCTTT; CDR3 protein: CSARGILLTNTEAFF
D gene: NA; clone size: NA; J gene: TRBJ2-1; V gene: TRBV12-3/TRBV12-4; CDR3 DNA: TGTGCCAGCAGTTCAGGGGGGCAGGGGCTCTACAATGAGCAGTTCTTC; CDR3 protein: CASSSGGQGLYNEQFF
D gene: TRBD2; clone size: NA; J gene: TRBJ2-1; V gene: TRBV6-5; CDR3 DNA: TGTGCCAGCAGCTACTCCGGGACTAGCGGGGGGGCCGTTCACAATGAGCAGTTCTTC; CDR3 protein: CASSYSGTSGGAVHNEQFF
D gene: TRBD1; clone size: few; J gene: TRBJ1-2; V gene: TRBV5-1; CDR3 DNA: TGCGCCAGCAGCCCTTGGGGGACAGGCCCCAGGTCCTATGGCTACACCTTC; CDR3 protein: CASSPWGTGPRSYGYTF
D gene: NA; clone size: few; J gene: TRBJ2-7; V gene: TRBV12-3/TRBV12-4; CDR3 DNA: TGTGCCAGCAGGCCCGGGACGGAGACCTACGAGCAGTACTTC; CDR3 protein: CASRPGTETYEQYF
D gene: TRBD1; clone size: few; J gene: TRBJ1-2; V gene: TRBV5-1; CDR3 DNA: TGCGCCAGCAGCTTGGGACAAACAACCACAGGGGGCGGAGGCGGCTACACCTTC; CDR3 protein: CASSLGQTTTGGGGGYTF
D gene: NA; clone size: NA; J gene: TRBJ2-6; V gene: TRBV12-3/TRBV12-4; CDR3 DNA: TGTGCCAGCAGTTTTTCAGCGCATCTTTCTGGGGCCAACGTCCTGACTTTC; CDR3 protein: CASSFSAHLSGANVLTF
D gene: NA; clone size: once; J gene: TRBJ1-2; V gene: TRBV7-3; CDR3 DNA: TGTGCCAGCAGCCCTCGGGTTCGGGGGAACTATGGCTACACCTTC; CDR3 protein: CASSPRVRGNYGYTF
D gene: TRBD2; clone size: NA; J gene: TRBJ2-1; V gene: TRBV19; CDR3 DNA: TGTGCCAGTAGTGATAGCGGGGGGGCTTGGAATGAGCAGTTCTTC; CDR3 protein: CASSDSGGAWNEQFF
D gene: NA; clone size: NA; J gene: TRBJ1-1; V gene: TRBV20-1; CDR3 DNA: TGCAGTGCTAGTCTTCACGGAGACACTGAAGCTTTCTTT; CDR3 protein: CSASLHGDTEAFF
D gene: TRBD1; clone size: NA; J gene: TRBJ2-2; V gene: TRBV6-5; CDR3 DNA: TGTGCCAGCAGGAGGACAACGCAGGGGGCGAACGGGGAGCTGTTTTTT; CDR3 protein: CASRRTTQGANGELFF
D gene: NA; clone size: few; J gene: TRBJ1-5; V gene: TRBV4-1; CDR3 DNA: TGCGCCAGCAGCCAAGACGCGGGGGGCAATCAGCCCCAGCATTTT; CDR3 protein: CASSQDAGGNQPQHF
D gene: NA; clone size: NA; J gene: TRBJ1-2; V gene: TRBV20-1; CDR3 DNA: TGCAGTGCTAGCACAGTCGAAGGCATCTATGGCTACACCTTC; CDR3 protein: CSASTVEGIYGYTF
D gene: NA; clone size: NA; J gene: TRBJ2-1; V gene: TRBV27; CDR3 DNA: TGTGCCAGCAGTTTAGCTCCGGACCCCGATGAGCAGTTCTTC; CDR3 protein: CASSLAPDPDEQFF
D gene: TRBD1; clone size: few; J gene: TRBJ2-3; V gene: TRBV2; CDR3 DNA: TGTGCCACCGAACGGGACAGGGGTATAGATACGCAGTATTTT; CDR3 protein: CATERDRGIDTQYF
D gene: TRBD2; clone size: NA; J gene: TRBJ2-1; V gene: TRBV7-9; CDR3 DNA: TGTGCCAGCAGCTTCGGAGCGGGGGGCAATGAGCAGTTCTTC; CDR3 protein: CASSFGAGGNEQFF
D gene: NA; clone size: many; J gene: TRBJ2-1; V gene: TRBV6-6; CDR3 DNA: TGTGCCAGCAGTTACTCCAATGAGCAGTTCTTC; CDR3 protein: CASSYSNEQFF
D gene: NA; clone size: few; J gene: TRBJ2-2; V gene: TRBV4-3; CDR3 DNA: TGCGCCAGCAGCCCCGACTGGGACACCGGGGAGCTGTTTTTT; CDR3 protein: CASSPDWDTGELFF
D gene: TRBD2; clone size: NA; J gene: TRBJ2-1; V gene: TRBV5-1; CDR3 DNA: TGCGCCAGCAGCTTGGCCGGCGGGGGGGGAAACAATGAGCAGTTCTTC; CDR3 protein: CASSLAGGGGNNEQFF
D gene: TRBD1; clone size: once; J gene: TRBJ1-5; V gene: TRBV14; CDR3 DNA: TGTGCCAGCAGCCAGTCCAGGGGGACCATGGCCCAGCATTTT; CDR3 protein: CASSQSRGTMAQHF